This TCR beta chain was found in a study of identical twins' blood T cells. TCRdb ran MiXCR on the 5' RACE reads and lists one entry per CDR3 protein. The table has roughly 340,000 distinct CDR3 sequences, about 28% seen once. Per the germline V gene, CDR1 is SEHNR and CDR2 is FQNEAQ (reference sequence). The CDR3 has 14 residues. V dropped 5 bases and J dropped 0 bases, with 8 bases sitting between them. The three twin pairs were reared together, likely meeting the same infections. Specimen: PBMCs. This sequence originates from a woman aged 18 to 50 in good health. The chain combines TRBV7-9 with TRBJ1-5; maybe TRBD1 (6 bases). DNA of the CDR3: TGTGCCAGCAGCCAGGGGTCTAGCAATCAGCCCCAGCATTTT. Protein sequence: CASSQGSSNQPQHF. The full variable domain, in which reference TRBV7-9 and TRBJ1-5 provide the parts outside the CDR3, is DTGVSQNPRHKITKRGQNVTFRCDPISEHNRLYWYRQTLGQGPEFLTYFQNEAQLEKSRLLSDRFSAERPKGSFSTLEIQRTEQGDSAMYLCASSQGSSNQPQHFGDGTRLSIL.